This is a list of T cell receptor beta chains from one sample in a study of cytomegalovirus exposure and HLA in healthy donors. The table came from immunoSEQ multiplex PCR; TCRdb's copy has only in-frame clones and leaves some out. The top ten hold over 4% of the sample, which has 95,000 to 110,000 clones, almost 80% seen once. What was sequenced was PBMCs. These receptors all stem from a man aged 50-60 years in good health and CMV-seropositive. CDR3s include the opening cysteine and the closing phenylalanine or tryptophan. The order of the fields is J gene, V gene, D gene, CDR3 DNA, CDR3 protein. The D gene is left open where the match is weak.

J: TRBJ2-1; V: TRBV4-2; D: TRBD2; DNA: TGTGCCAGCAGCCAAGGGGGGGGCTTAGCGGGAGGGACCTACAATGAGCAGTTCTTC; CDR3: CASSQGGGLAGGTYNEQFF
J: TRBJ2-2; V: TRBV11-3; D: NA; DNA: TGTGCCAGCCGACGGGGAAGGAACACCGGGGAGCTGTTTTTT; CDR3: CASRRGRNTGELFF
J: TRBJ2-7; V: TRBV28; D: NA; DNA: TGTGCCAGCAGTTTTTGGAGTTTCAAGCAGAAGACGGCATACGAGCAGTACTTC; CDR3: CASSFWSFKQKTAYEQYF
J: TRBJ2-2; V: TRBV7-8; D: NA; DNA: TGTGCCAGCAGCCACTACAGGGAAACCGGGGAGCTGTTTTTT; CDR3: CASSHYRETGELFF
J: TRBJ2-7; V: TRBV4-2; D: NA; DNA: TGTGCCAGCAGCCAAGATCTCCACGAGCAGTACTTC; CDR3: CASSQDLHEQYF
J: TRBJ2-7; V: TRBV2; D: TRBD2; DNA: TGTGCCAGCAATATAGCGGGAGATAGGGAGCAGTACTTC; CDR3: CASNIAGDREQYF
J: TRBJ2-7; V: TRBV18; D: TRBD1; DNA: TGTGCCAGCTCACCCGGGACAGGGGGCTACGAGCAGTACTTC; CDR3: CASSPGTGGYEQYF
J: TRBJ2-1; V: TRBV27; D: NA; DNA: TGTGCCAGCAGTACCACCCAAGGCGGGGCGGCCTACAATGAGCAGTTCTTC; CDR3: CASSTTQGGAAYNEQFF
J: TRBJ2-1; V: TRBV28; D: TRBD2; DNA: TGTGCCAGCAGTCCTCTAAACCTAGCGGGACGAGCGTTCTTC; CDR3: CASSPLNLAGRAFF
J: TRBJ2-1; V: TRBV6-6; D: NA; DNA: TGTGCCAGCAGCAACGGGGGAAATAGTGAGCAGTTCTTC; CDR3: CASSNGGNSEQFF
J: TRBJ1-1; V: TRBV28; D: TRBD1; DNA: TGTGCCAGCAGTTCCAGAGCCCCGGGACAGGGAACGAACACTGAAGCTTTCTTT; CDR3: CASSSRAPGQGTNTEAFF
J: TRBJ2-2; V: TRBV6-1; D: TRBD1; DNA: TGTGCCAGCAGTGAAGCGGCCGGGACAGGATTAAACACCGGGGAGCTGTTTTTT; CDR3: CASSEAAGTGLNTGELFF
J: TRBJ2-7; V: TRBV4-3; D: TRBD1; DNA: TGCGCCAGCAGCCAACAGGGAGGACAGGGGGTGAGCTACGAGCAGTACTTC; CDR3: CASSQQGGQGVSYEQYF
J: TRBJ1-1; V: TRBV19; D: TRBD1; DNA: TGTGCCAGTAGTGCCGGGACAGGGGGAATGAACACTGAAGCTTTCTTT; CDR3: CASSAGTGGMNTEAFF
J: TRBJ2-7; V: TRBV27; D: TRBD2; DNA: TGTGCCAGCAGTTTTGGGGGGGTGTGGAGCGAGCAGTACTTC; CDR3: CASSFGGVWSEQYF
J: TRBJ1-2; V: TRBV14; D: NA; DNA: TGTGCCAGCAGACGGGAGGGATTGGGTTTTGGCTACACCTTC; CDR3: CASRREGLGFGYTF
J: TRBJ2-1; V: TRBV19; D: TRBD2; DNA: TGTGCCAGTAGTACCGGGACTAGCGAGGTCTACAATGAGCAGTTCTTC; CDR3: CASSTGTSEVYNEQFF